The T cell receptor (beta chain) under discussion was sequenced for a study of blood T cell repertoires in COVID-19. Study processing details: It was from reference gene primer amplification that nucleated cell counts were estimated. Sequenced by immunoSEQ multiplex PCR; TCRdb stores in-frame clones only, minus some. D and trimming were read from the DNA, whereas the V and J calls and clone size are those reported in that table. The top ten hold approximately 2.6% of the sample, which has 53,000 or so clones, about nine tenths seen once. Input material: peripheral blood. This receptor was identified in a man at least 80 years old with acute or convalescent COVID-19.

The CDR3 DNA is TGTGCCAGCAGTTACTCACAGGGGGCGAACACTGAAGCTTTCTTT. Translation: CASSYSQGANTEAFF. V usage is TRBV6-5 and J usage is TRBJ1-1, with 9 bases identical to TRBD1. V was pared by 0 bases and J by 1 base, with 0 bases of the junction left unmatched. The CDR3 consists of 15 residues. Germline V gene data show CDR1 as MNHEY and CDR2 as SVGAGI.